This T cell receptor beta chain was profiled in a study of cytomegalovirus exposure and HLA in healthy donors. PCR amplification relied on 60 Vbeta primers (plus 13 Jbeta primers). Generated by immunoSEQ multiplex PCR, the TCRdb table keeps only in-frame clones and is missing some. The table lists nearly 95,000 clones, about four fifths of them singletons. There are 13 residues in the CDR3. V was shortened by 1 base and J by 8 bases, with 11 bases between the two germline ends. The germline V gene encodes CDR1 LGHNA and CDR2 YSLEER. The sample was PBMCs. This chain connects TRBV4-3 to TRBJ1-2; no firm D call. This clonotype was obtained from a woman aged 40 to 49 in good health and CMV-seronegative. The CDR3 DNA follows: TGCGCCAGCAGCCAAGGGTTTGGAGGGGGCTACACCTTC. Amino acid sequence: CASSQGFGGGYTF.